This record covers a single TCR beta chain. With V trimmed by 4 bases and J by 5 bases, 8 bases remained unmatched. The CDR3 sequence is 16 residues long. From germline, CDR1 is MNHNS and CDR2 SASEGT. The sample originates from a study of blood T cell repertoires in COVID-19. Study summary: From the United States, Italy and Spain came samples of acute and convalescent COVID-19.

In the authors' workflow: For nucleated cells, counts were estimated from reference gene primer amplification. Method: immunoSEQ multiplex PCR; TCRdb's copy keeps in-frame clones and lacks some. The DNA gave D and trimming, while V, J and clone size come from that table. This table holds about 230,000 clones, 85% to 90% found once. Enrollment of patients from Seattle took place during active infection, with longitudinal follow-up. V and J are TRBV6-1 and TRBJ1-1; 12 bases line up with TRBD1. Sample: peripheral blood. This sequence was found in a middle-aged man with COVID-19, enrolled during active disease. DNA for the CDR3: TGTGCCAGCAGTGGGACGGGACAGGGGGCGCAGACTGAAGCTTTCTTT. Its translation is CASSGTGQGAQTEAFF.